Each of the 20 T cell receptor beta chains below was sequenced from the same sample in a study of blood T cells in healthy people across ages. Then a second PCR, running about 7 to 11 cycles, was carried out with a sample-barcoded 5' primer and a J-beta primer mix. A single record per CDR3 protein comes from TCRdb applying MiXCR to the 5' RACE reads. The table includes 600,000 to 800,000 distinct CDR3 sequences, 20% to 25% detected once. The sample consisted of blood. These receptors all come from a man between 65 and 79 years old in good health.

Only a few counts were recorded for this clonotype. The rearrangement joins TRBV12-5 to TRBJ2-5, with D perhaps matching TRBD1 (5 bases). Looked up from germline, CDR1 is LGHNT and CDR2 is FRNRAP. V lost 0 bases and J lost 3, with 8 bases in between. The CDR3 contains 14 residues. The DNA for the CDR3 is TGTGCTAGTGGTTTGGTTATGGACAAAGAGACCCAGTACTTC. Translated: CASGLVMDKETQYF.

The gene calls are TRBV9 and TRBJ2-3, with TRBD2 identical over 11 bases. The CDR3 length is 16 residues. Losses at the gene ends were 3 bases for V and 0 bases for J; bases not matched to a gene: 3. Germline CDR1 reads SGDLS; CDR2 reads YYNGEE. CDR3 amino acids: CASSALAGVSTDTQYF. CDR3 DNA: TGTGCCAGCAGCGCACTAGCGGGGGTTAGCACAGATACGCAGTATTTT.

The chain recombines TRBV3-1 with TRBJ1-4; D not certain. V lost 1 base to trimming and J lost 3 bases, with 9 bases between them. Germline V gives CDR1 LGHDT, CDR2 YNNKEL (reference sequence). The CDR3 covers 15 residues. Written as DNA, the CDR3 is TGTGCCAGCAGCCAAGTCGTGGGATCTAATGAAAAACTGTTTTTT. This sequence encodes CASSQVVGSNEKLFF. Filled out from reference TRBV3-1 and TRBJ1-4, the complete variable domain reads DTAVSQTPKYLVTQMGNDKSIKCEQNLGHDTMYWYKQDSKKFLKIMFSYNNKELIINETVPNRFSPKSPDKAHLNLHINSLELGDSAVYFCASSQVVGSNEKLFFGSGTQLSVL.

This clonotype was seen more than once but under ten times. A read error may account for a junction end that differs from germline. V and J are TRBV20-1 and TRBJ2-3; D gene ambiguous. This CDR3 has 14 residues. CDR1 is DFQATT and CDR2 is SNEGSKA in the germline V gene (reference sequence). CDR3 residues: CGAPTKAGTDTQYF. DNA of the CDR3: TGCGGTGCCCCTACCAAAGCCGGCACAGATACGCAGTATTTT.

This clonotype was found a few times. The chain has TRBV11-2 and TRBJ2-7; perhaps TRBD1 as D (5 bases). Germline V gives CDR1 SGHAT, CDR2 FQNNGV. This CDR3 is 14 amino acids long. Trimming left V 5 bases short and J 2 bases short, with 13 bases between. In DNA form, the CDR3 reads TGTGCCAGCAGCGTAAGGGGTCTTGCCTACGAGCAGTACTTC. This codes for CASSVRGLAYEQYF. Together with reference TRBV11-2 and TRBJ2-7, the CDR3 gives the full variable domain: EAGVAQSPRYKIIEKRQSVAFWCNPISGHATLYWYQQILGQGPKLLIQFQNNGVVDDSQLPKDRFSAERLKGVDSTLKIQPAKLEDSAVYLCASSVRGLAYEQYFGPGTRLTVT.

The rearrangement links TRBV12-3 or TRBV12-4 to TRBJ1-1, with D possibly TRBD1 on 5 matching bases. With 5 bases removed from V and 7 bases from J, the gap between germline ends came to 17 bases. This CDR3 has 14 residues. The CDR3 nucleotides are TGTGCCAGCAGTCAGCGCGGGGGGAGTAATGAAGCTTTCTTT. It codes for CASSQRGGSNEAFF.

The J gene is TRBJ1-2, the V gene TRBV6-1; D not resolved. Germline values: CDR1 MNHNS, CDR2 SASEGT. The CDR3 is 14 amino acids. V lost 1 base to trimming and J lost 4 bases, with 10 bases between them. The CDR3: CASSEEAAAYGYTF. Here the CDR3 DNA reads TGTGCCAGCAGTGAAGAGGCCGCCGCCTATGGCTACACCTTC.

V is TRBV5-6 and J is TRBJ1-1, with 7 bases identical to TRBD1. Per the germline V gene, CDR1 is SGHDT and CDR2 is YYEEEE. The V segment lost 0 bases and the J segment 5 bases; nucleotides outside the gene matches: 7. This CDR3 has 15 residues. CDR3 sequence: CASSLGARGGTEAFF. Here the CDR3 DNA reads TGTGCCAGCAGCTTGGGTGCCAGGGGGGGGACTGAAGCTTTCTTT.

J is TRBJ2-7 and V is TRBV3-1; D gene unclear. Deletions cut 1 base from V and 6 bases from J, with 7 bases between. The CDR3 loop spans 12 amino acids. From germline, CDR1 is LGHDT and CDR2 YNNKEL (reference sequence). This CDR3 reads CASSQVTSEQYF. The CDR3 nucleotides are TGTGCCAGCAGCCAAGTAACCAGCGAGCAGTACTTC.

This clonotype was observed a single time. The rearrangement joins TRBV20-1 to TRBJ1-1; TRBD1 matches 7 bases. This CDR3 has 16 residues. Germline V gene lookup returns CDR1 DFQATT and CDR2 SNEGSKA (reference sequence). The ends lost 3 bases at V and 5 bases at J; junction bases unmatched: 15. In DNA form, the CDR3 reads TGCAGTGCTAGGGCAGGGGGTATATATGGGGGGACTGAAGCTTTCTTT. Its protein product is CSARAGGIYGGTEAFF.

This clonotype was counted once. The rearrangement uses TRBV30 and TRBJ1-2; D unresolved. This CDR3 is built from 14 residues. Germline CDR1 is GTSNPN and CDR2 is SVGIG (reference sequence). V lost 1 base and J lost 8, with 17 bases in between. CDR3 nucleotide sequence: TGTGCCTGGAGTGAGAGAGCAGCTATGGGGGGCTACACCTTC. This gives the protein CAWSERAAMGGYTF.

This clonotype has a count of ten or more. This chain uses TRBV29-1 with TRBJ2-4; either TRBD1 or TRBD2 may supply D (6 bases each). The germline CDR1 and CDR2 sequences are SQVTM and ANQGSEA. This CDR3 is built from 11 residues. Trimming shortened V by 7 bases and J by 11 bases, and 15 bases separated the two germline ends. The CDR3 loop reads CSGGDNSVQYF. CDR3 bases: TGCAGCGGGGGGGACAATTCAGTTCAGTACTTC.

The chain employs TRBV20-1 and TRBJ2-5; 7 nucleotides match TRBD2. The CDR3 contains 13 residues. Germline loops: CDR1 DFQATT, CDR2 SNEGSKA (reference sequence). Trimming at V came to 1 base and at J to 6 bases, leaving 5 bases not matched to a gene. The CDR3 DNA follows: TGCAGTGCTAGAGGGACTAGTGGGAAGACCCAGTACTTC. The encoded protein is CSARGTSGKTQYF.

V and J are TRBV5-1 and TRBJ1-1; tentatively, D is TRBD1 (6 bases). The CDR3 length is 15 residues. The V gene lost 0 bases and the J gene lost 4 bases, with 13 bases spanning the gap. From germline, CDR1 is SGHRS and CDR2 YFSETQ. CDR3 DNA sequence: TGCGCCAGCAGCTTGGTTACGGGGGCAGGCACTGAAGCTTTCTTT. Translated: CASSLVTGAGTEAFF.

This clonotype was counted between two and nine times. A read error may produce the germline difference seen at one junction end. This sequence joins TRBV7-6 and TRBJ1-3; no clear D gene. Germline V CDR1 and CDR2: SGHVS, FNYEAQ. There are 16 residues in the CDR3. The CDR3 reads CVSSLVTGNFGNTIYF. The CDR3 DNA reads TGTGTCAGCAGCTTAGTTACGGGGAATTTTGGAAACACCATATATTTT.

This clonotype appeared a few times. One base away lies a much larger clone, so this may be a sequencing read error. This CDR3 is missing its conserved last phenylalanine or tryptophan, likely due to a read error. The chain employs TRBV27 and TRBJ2-5; possibly TRBD2 for D (6 bases). Germline V CDR1 and CDR2: MNHEY, SMNVEV (reference sequence). The V gene lost 8 bases and the J gene lost 4 bases, with 23 bases spanning the gap. The CDR3 length is 16 residues. The CDR3 DNA is TGTGCCAGCGCCCCGGGACTCACTCCCCCTCGAGAGACCCAGTACTCC. Translating it yields CASAPGLTPPRETQYS.

This clonotype occurred many times. The V gene is TRBV7-2, the J gene TRBJ2-7, with D hard to call. V was shortened by 0 bases and J by 7 bases, with 10 bases between the two germline ends. CDR1 SGHTA and CDR2 FQGNSA come from the germline V gene. The length of the CDR3 is 13 residues. The CDR3 DNA follows: TGTGCCAGCAGCTTAGCGGGGTTAGGGGAGCAGTACTTC. Its protein product is CASSLAGLGEQYF.

This clonotype has a handful of counts. The chain carries TRBV20-1 and TRBJ1-4, with 9 bases fitting TRBD1. Germline CDR1 DFQATT, CDR2 SNEGSKA (reference sequence). The CDR3 consists of 18 residues. After removal of 3 bases from V and 4 bases from J, the junction contained 15 bases not matched to a gene. The CDR3 DNA is TGCAGTGCTAGCGGGACAGGGACAAGCAAGGCTTTTAATGAAAAACTGTTTTTT. Its translation is CSASGTGTSKAFNEKLFF.

This clonotype was detected once. The genes are TRBV6-2 or TRBV6-3 and TRBJ1-2, with TRBD1 matching over 8 bases. With V trimmed by 5 bases and J by 4 bases, 6 bases remained unmatched. This CDR3 has 14 amino acids. The V gene's germline CDR1 is MNHEY and CDR2 SVGEGT. CDR3 in DNA: TGTGCCAGCAGTCTCCGACAGGGGACCTATGGCTACACCTTC. It specifies CASSLRQGTYGYTF.

This clonotype was observed a few times. The chain has TRBV11-3 and TRBJ2-1, with 11 bases lining up with TRBD2. CDR1 and CDR2 from the germline V gene are SGHNT and YENEEA. Trimming took 3 bases from V and 9 from J; bases not matched to a gene: 10. There are 16 residues in the CDR3. The CDR3 is CASSFTSGGTMSEQFF. CDR3 DNA sequence: TGTGCCAGCAGCTTTACTAGCGGGGGTACAATGTCTGAGCAGTTCTTC.